This TCR beta chain was retrieved from a study of immune cell composition in non-small cell lung cancer. The CDR3 has 15 amino acids. V shed 2 bases and J 2 bases; nucleotides not matched to a gene: 4. The germline V gene encodes CDR1 KGHSH and CDR2 LQKENI. The method was immunoSEQ multiplex PCR; TCRdb's version includes in-frame clones alone and lacks a portion of them. The sample lists roughly 8,100 clones; roughly two thirds were seen once. Normal lung was taken at the farthest possible site, at least 3 cm from tumour. Genomic DNA came from frozen unsorted single-cell suspensions. This clone was counted a few times. Its cognate antigen is unknown. Overall study results and limits: Smoking pack-years did not significantly correlate with tumour TCR-beta clonality. Clones >0.5% enriched in tumour were rarer in adenocarcinoma (about 35%) than squamous (roughly 75%).

Input material: non-adjacent lung tissue. This TCR came from a human donor with non-small cell lung cancer. The chain links TRBV18 to TRBJ1-2, with TRBD1 matching 8 bases. The CDR3 sequence: CASSPGGQENYGYTF. The DNA of the CDR3 is TGTGCCAGCTCACCAGGGGGACAGGAGAACTATGGCTACACCTTC.